The 9 T cell receptor beta chains given below trace back to one sample, sequenced in a study of human T cells and chemical hapten exposure. Time point given: patch test 1, 2 weeks after DPC sensitization. Stated treatment: therapeutic diphenylcyclopropenone sensitization with weekly scalp DPC. TCRdb ran MiXCR on the RACE reads and lists one entry per CDR3 protein. The table includes a few hundred thousand distinct CDR3 sequences, more than 4.5% detected once. The sample was whole blood, taken in connection with sensitization to the hapten diphenylcyclopropenone (DPC). The receptors stem from a woman aged 50 to 65 with alopecia areata. Some clones in this sample may be carry-over from other donors' samples.

In this sample, this clonotype turned up many times. The gene calls are TRBV5-4 and TRBJ2-1, with 10 bases lining up with TRBD2. The V gene's germline CDR1 is SGHNT and CDR2 YYREEE (reference sequence). The CDR3 spans 15 residues. The junction had 8 bases not matched to a gene; V was cut back by 1 base and J by 10 bases. The CDR3 loop is CASSLKAGGLLEQFF. Here the CDR3 DNA reads TGTGCCAGCAGCTTGAAAGCGGGAGGGCTGCTAGAGCAGTTCTTC.

The chain joins TRBV12-3 or TRBV12-4 to TRBJ2-6; D remains ambiguous. The germline V and J ends were trimmed by 5 bases and 5 bases, with 4 bases remaining between them. The CDR3 is made up of 12 amino acids. CDR3 sequence (DNA): TGTGCCAGCAGTCTTAGGGCCAACGTCCTGACTTTC. This codes for CASSLRANVLTF.

This clonotype was found many times. The CDR3 spells CASGPSGGRYNEQFF. The CDR3 bases are TGTGCTAGTGGCCCCAGCGGGGGGAGATACAATGAGCAGTTCTTC. This chain joins TRBV12-5 and TRBJ2-1; TRBD2 agrees at 9 bases. This CDR3 contains 15 residues. V trimming: 6 bases; J trimming: 4 bases; junction bases outside the gene matches: 7. CDR1 LGHNT and CDR2 FRNRAP come from the germline V gene.

This clonotype was detected a few times. The chain combines TRBV7-9 with TRBJ2-1; 7 bases are shared with TRBD2. The V segment lost 5 bases and the J segment 7 bases; nucleotides outside the gene matches: 8. The CDR3 is made up of 14 amino acids. Germline V lookup: CDR1 SEHNR, CDR2 FQNEAQ (reference sequence). In DNA, the CDR3 is TGTGCCAGCAGCCGGGGGGAGGGCTTTAATGAGCAGTTCTTC. Translating it yields CASSRGEGFNEQFF.

This clonotype was seen only a few times. The V call is TRBV4-1, the J call TRBJ1-4, with D hard to call. V lost 9 bases and J 0 bases, leaving 8 bases between the germline ends. The CDR3 totals 13 residues. Germline assignment: CDR1 MGHRA and CDR2 YSYEKL. CDR3 coding DNA: TGCGCCAGATACCGCGCAACTAATGAAAAACTGTTTTTT. Protein product: CARYRATNEKLFF.

This clonotype was counted many times. The rearrangement uses TRBV13 and TRBJ2-1; 11 bases are shared with TRBD2. With 5 bases clipped from V and 3 bases from J, the junction kept 3 bases outside the gene matches. The V gene's germline CDR1 is PRHDT and CDR2 FYEKMQ (reference sequence). The CDR3 runs to 15 residues. The CDR3 loop is CASSQTSGDYNEQFF. The CDR3 region has the DNA TGTGCCAGCAGCCAGACTAGCGGGGACTACAATGAGCAGTTCTTC. The complete variable domain, with remaining parts taken from reference TRBV13 and TRBJ2-1, reads AAGVIQSPRHLIKEKRETATLKCYPIPRHDTVYWYQQGPGQDPQFLISFYEKMQSDKGSIPDRFSAQQFSDYHSELNMSSLELGDSALYFCASSQTSGDYNEQFFGPGTRLTVL.

This rearrangement joins TRBV28 to TRBJ2-7; 11 bases match TRBD2. The CDR3 is 14 residues long. The germline V gene encodes CDR1 MDHEN and CDR2 SYDVKM. Germline trimming cut 6 bases from V and 6 bases from J; bases unmatched to any gene: 7. As DNA, the CDR3 is TGTGCCAGCAGATCCGGGACTAGCGGCCGCGAGCAGTACTTC. Its protein product is CASRSGTSGREQYF.

This clonotype came up many times. This sequence joins TRBV19 and TRBJ1-2; unclear D gene. V lost 5 bases and J 2 bases, leaving 24 bases between the germline ends. The CDR3 is 18 residues long. The germline V gene encodes CDR1 LNHDA and CDR2 SQIVND (reference sequence). CDR3 DNA sequence: TGTGCCAGTAGTCGCGAGTGGACTACCAGGAATCTGAACTATGGCTACACCTTC. This sequence encodes CASSREWTTRNLNYGYTF.

This clonotype was observed at least ten times. The chain has TRBV7-2 and TRBJ2-7, with unresolved D. The CDR3 length is 12 residues. From germline, CDR1 is SGHTA and CDR2 FQGNSA. V dropped 2 bases and J dropped 6 bases, with 8 bases sitting between them. CDR3 residues: CASSLTWSEQYF. In DNA, the CDR3 is TGTGCCAGCAGCTTAACCTGGTCCGAGCAGTACTTC.